Each of the 20 T cell receptor beta chains below was sequenced from the same sample in a study of blood T cell repertoires in COVID-19. Repertoires were generated with immunoSEQ multiplex PCR, while TCRdb's copy carries only in-frame clones and drops some. This sample has approximately 170,000 clones; about 83% occur once, and the top ten carry roughly 2%. Input material: peripheral blood. The source of these receptors is a woman of 80 years or more with acute or convalescent COVID-19.

This clone was seen a handful of times. The chain carries TRBV5-5 and TRBJ2-7; 10 positions match TRBD1. The CDR3 totals 13 residues. From germline, CDR1 is SGHKS and CDR2 YYEKEE (reference sequence). V gave up 5 bases and J gave up 5 bases; unmatched junction bases: 4. In nucleotides, the CDR3 is TGTGCCAGCAGTCGGGACAGGGGAAACGAGCAGTACTTC. It encodes CASSRDRGNEQYF.

This chain joins TRBV6-5 and TRBJ1-6, with D hard to call. Trimming stripped 6 bases from V and 6 bases from J, with 12 bases between. CDR3 length equals 14 residues. Germline CDR1 MNHEY, CDR2 SVGAGI. This CDR3 reads CASSSGRINSPLHF. The CDR3 region has the DNA TGTGCCAGCAGCAGCGGACGGATTAATTCACCCCTCCACTTT.

V is TRBV4-3 and J is TRBJ1-3; D gene ambiguous. This CDR3 contains 15 residues. In germline, CDR1 is LGHNA, CDR2 YSLEER. V gave up 6 bases and J gave up 2 bases, with 14 bases separating them. This chain's CDR3 is CASSSSLMPGNTIYF. The CDR3, as DNA: TGCGCCAGCAGTTCTAGCCTGATGCCTGGAAACACCATATATTTT.

The chain carries TRBV6-6 and TRBJ2-7, with D unclear. The germline V gene has CDR1 MNHNY and CDR2 SVGAGI (reference sequence). The length of the CDR3 is 14 residues. V gave up 0 bases and J gave up 2 bases, with 8 bases separating them. CDR3 DNA sequence: TGTGCCAGCAGTTACTCTGAGGTCCCCTACGAGCAGTACTTC. Translation: CASSYSEVPYEQYF.

The rearrangement links TRBV19 to TRBJ1-3; no clear D. Germline V lookup: CDR1 LNHDA, CDR2 SQIVND (reference sequence). The CDR3 loop spans 16 amino acids. V was shortened by 5 bases and J by 3 bases, with 17 bases between the two germline ends. This CDR3 reads CASSRSVAEGGNTIYF. The CDR3 DNA sequence: TGTGCCAGTAGTCGGTCGGTCGCGGAGGGTGGAAACACCATATATTTT.

This clone occurred a few times. The chain is built from TRBV20-1 and TRBJ2-7; D is undetermined. The V and J ends lost 0 bases and 4 bases respectively, with 4 bases between them. The CDR3 loop spans 11 amino acids. Germline-derived CDR1 and CDR2 are DFQATT and SNEGSKA (reference sequence). CDR3 DNA: TGCAGTGCTAGAGATCTTTACGAGCAGTACTTC. As protein: CSARDLYEQYF.

The chain carries TRBV19 and TRBJ2-4; perhaps TRBD2 as D (7 bases). Germline V gene sequence: CDR1 LNHDA, CDR2 SQIVND (reference sequence). V was cut by 3 bases and J by 12 bases, with 15 bases left in between. This CDR3 spans 13 amino acids. The CDR3 reads CASSIPRGAPQYF. CDR3 nucleotide sequence: TGTGCCAGTAGTATCCCCCGGGGGGCCCCTCAGTACTTC.

This clone has just a few counts. The CDR3 DNA reads as TGTGCCAGCAGCCACCCCAGCAGGGGAGCCTACGAGCAGTACTTC. It codes for CASSHPSRGAYEQYF. The chain has TRBV3-1 (or the pseudogene TRBV3-2) and TRBJ2-7; a weak D match, TRBD1 (6 bases). V lost 3 bases and J 2 bases, leaving 14 bases between the germline ends. CDR1 LGHDT and CDR2 YNNKEL come from the germline V gene (reference sequence). This CDR3 has 15 amino acids.

V is TRBV6-5 and J is TRBJ2-7, with 11 bases fitting TRBD1. This CDR3 is 15 amino acids long. Trimming removed 2 bases from V and 0 bases from J; junction bases left unmatched: 0. From germline, CDR1 is MNHEY and CDR2 SVGAGI. The CDR3 DNA sequence: TGTGCCAGCAGTTACGGGACAGGGGGCTCCTACGAGCAGTACTTC. Translating gives CASSYGTGGSYEQYF.

This chain joins TRBV5-4 and TRBJ1-1; 7 positions match TRBD1. CDR3 length: 14 amino acids. V lost 4 bases, J lost 0 bases, and 3 bases stayed unmatched. The germline gives CDR1 SGHNT, CDR2 YYREEE (reference sequence). This chain's CDR3 is CASSVQGMNTEAFF. The CDR3 bases are TGTGCCAGCAGCGTACAGGGGATGAACACTGAAGCTTTCTTT.

The V and J genes are TRBV3-1 (or the pseudogene TRBV3-2) and TRBJ2-1; 10 bases map to TRBD1. Germline CDR1 reads LGHDT; CDR2 reads YNNKEL (reference sequence). The CDR3 covers 15 residues. The V gene end was trimmed by 4 bases and the J gene end by 6 bases; junction bases not matched to a gene: 6. The CDR3 sequence is CASSPARDRGNEQFF. For the CDR3, the DNA is TGTGCCAGCAGCCCAGCTCGGGACAGGGGCAATGAGCAGTTCTTC.

The V gene is TRBV19, the J gene TRBJ2-4; D gene unclear. Per the germline V gene, CDR1 is LNHDA and CDR2 is SQIVND (reference sequence). V was clipped by 3 bases and J by 7 bases, with 4 bases between them. The CDR3 has 11 residues. The CDR3 loop is CASSIGNIQYF. CDR3 in DNA: TGTGCCAGTAGTATCGGGAACATTCAGTACTTC.

Points on this clone: Possible read error: a much larger clone is one base away. The genes are TRBV6-6 and TRBJ2-2; 7 bases line up with TRBD1. Unmatched junction bases numbered 2, after V lost 5 bases and J lost 5 bases. The CDR3 length is 13 residues. Germline V gives CDR1 MNHNY, CDR2 SVGAGI (reference sequence). The CDR3 DNA is TGTGCCAGCAGTCTACAGGGGACCGGGGAGCTGTTTTTT. Translation: CASSLQGTGELFF.

J is TRBJ1-4 and V is TRBV28; 8 bases are a match to TRBD1. CDR1 MDHEN and CDR2 SYDVKM come from the germline V gene. The trim removed 3 bases at V and 8 bases at J, leaving 11 bases unmatched. The CDR3 extends over 16 amino acids. In nucleotides, the CDR3 is TGTGCCAGCAGTTTGTTCCCAGGGGGCGTTGGGGAAAAACTGTTTTTT. Its protein product is CASSLFPGGVGEKLFF.

The chain joins TRBV19 to TRBJ2-6; tentatively, D is TRBD1 (6 bases). Looked up from germline, CDR1 is LNHDA and CDR2 is SQIVND (reference sequence). Trimming cost V 7 bases and J 3 bases, with 13 bases left between them. CDR3 length: 15 amino acids. This chain's CDR3 is CASMAPGDGANVLTF. CDR3 DNA: TGTGCCAGTATGGCCCCAGGGGATGGGGCCAACGTCCTGACTTTC.

This clone appeared many times. The chain couples TRBV6-4 to TRBJ1-5; a weak D match, TRBD1 (5 bases). From germline, CDR1 is MRHNA and CDR2 SNTAGT. The CDR3 runs to 16 residues. Trimming cost V 2 bases and J 4 bases, with 15 bases left between them. For the CDR3, the DNA is TGTGCCAGCAGTGACCAGGGCTGGGTCAGTAATCAGCCCCAGCATTTT. Translated, it gives CASSDQGWVSNQPQHF.

This clone showed up just once. The gene calls are TRBV7-3 and TRBJ2-3, with TRBD2 matching over 11 bases. This CDR3 is built from 16 residues. CDR1 is SGHTA and CDR2 is FQGTGA in the germline V gene. V dropped 5 bases and J dropped 1; count of bases not matched to a gene: 5. CDR3 amino acids: CASSPLLAGGTDTQYF. In DNA form, the CDR3 reads TGTGCCAGCAGCCCCCTACTAGCGGGGGGCACAGATACGCAGTATTTT.

The chain combines TRBV2 with TRBJ2-2, with D possibly being TRBD2 (5 bases). Germline V gene data show CDR1 as SNHLY and CDR2 as FYNNEI. The length of the CDR3 is 11 residues. The V end lost 8 bases, the J end lost 7 bases, and 8 bases lay between the germline ends. CDR3 amino acids: CASGEFGELFF. CDR3 coding DNA: TGTGCCAGCGGGGAGTTCGGGGAGCTGTTTTTT.

The chain uses TRBV3-1 (or the pseudogene TRBV3-2) and TRBJ2-7; 7 positions agree with TRBD1. Germline trimming cut 3 bases from V and 2 bases from J; bases unmatched to any gene: 10. This CDR3 has 16 amino acids. Germline CDR1 is LGHDT and CDR2 is YNNKEL (reference sequence). CDR3 residues: CASSQPPRQGAYEQYF. The CDR3 DNA reads TGTGCCAGCAGCCAGCCTCCTCGACAGGGCGCCTACGAGCAGTACTTC.

This clone has just one count. The V call is TRBV5-1, the J call TRBJ2-7, with D possibly TRBD2 on 5 matching bases. Germline V CDR1 and CDR2: SGHRS, YFSETQ. The V end lost 0 bases, the J end lost 7 bases, and 11 bases lay between the germline ends. The CDR3 totals 13 residues. The CDR3 loop is CASSLAGGREQYF. The CDR3 DNA reads TGCGCCAGCAGCTTGGCCGGCGGGCGGGAGCAGTACTTC. Full variable domain (missing parts from reference TRBV5-1 and TRBJ2-7): KAGVTQTPRYLIKTRGQQVTLSCSPISGHRSVSWYQQTPGQGLQFLFEYFSETQRNKGNFPGRFSGRQFSNSRSEMNVSTLELGDSALYLCASSLAGGREQYFGPGTRLTVT.